This section outlines one T cell receptor (beta chain) sequence together with its context. Its target is unknown. This table comes from immunoSEQ multiplex PCR, and its TCRdb copy is limited to in-frame clones, with some not included. Altogether around 95,000 clones are present, approximately 91% being singletons, with the ten largest covering approximately 0.16%. The data originate from a study of OX40 agonist ivuxolimab in advanced cancers. For the study at large: Patients were treated with ivuxolimab, an agonistic anti-OX40 (CD134) antibody. Findings and caveats of the study: CD4+ T cells averaged fewer expanded clones than CD8+ T cells. Dose levels from 0.1 to 3.0 mg/kg saw CD4+ and CD8+ blood T cells expand clonally by week 6.

Prior autoimmune disease or systemic immunosuppression barred patients. This CDR3 has 16 amino acids. V trimming: 6 bases; J trimming: 1 base; junction bases outside the gene matches: 5. The germline CDR1 and CDR2 sequences are MDHEN and SYDVKM. Material: CD4+ or CD8+ T cells sorted from blood, obtained in a trial of the OX40 agonist ivuxolimab. V gene TRBV28 combines with J gene TRBJ2-2; 10 bases are a match to TRBD2. This sequence originates from an adult with an advanced solid tumor such as melanoma, head and neck, liver or kidney cancer. This CDR3 reads CASSLAGVGNTGELFF. The CDR3 coding sequence is TGTGCCAGCAGCCTAGCGGGAGTGGGGAACACCGGGGAGCTGTTTTTT.